This is a list of T cell receptor beta chains from one sample in a study of T cells in Graves' hyperthyroidism and ophthalmopathy. MiXCR was run by TCRdb on the multiplex PCR reads, yielding one entry per CDR3 protein. The data contain about 720,000 distinct CDR3 sequences, about 16% of them singletons. The sample taken for sequencing was blood. The receptors here all came from a man aged 18 to 30 with Graves' hyperthyroidism. Each CDR3 is given with its conserved first and last residue. D genes are given only for firm matches. Only some rows state a clone size, as once, few, many or a class for expanded clones.

clone_size	d_call	v_call	j_call	cdr3_aa	cdr3_nt
-	TRBD2	TRBV6-1	TRBJ2-3	CASSLSGSRYTQYF	TGTGCCAGCAGTCTTAGCGGGAGCAGATATACGCAGTATTTT
many	-	TRBV12-3/TRBV12-4	TRBJ2-7	CASRKGGNSYEQYF	TGTGCCAGCAGAAAAGGCGGGAACTCCTACGAGCAGTACTTC
many	-	TRBV20-1	TRBJ1-1	CSARDGARAGTEAFF	TGCAGTGCTAGAGATGGGGCCAGGGCGGGTACTGAAGCTTTCTTT
many	-	TRBV28	TRBJ2-1	CASHEAIYNEQFF	TGTGCCAGCCACGAAGCGATTTACAATGAGCAGTTCTTC
many	TRBD1	TRBV6-2/TRBV6-3	TRBJ2-2	CASSYRQGIDGELFF	TGTGCCAGCAGTTACAGACAGGGGATAGACGGGGAGCTGTTTTTT
-	-	TRBV5-6	TRBJ1-6	CASSFGHSNSPLHF	TGTGCCAGCAGCTTTGGACATTCTAATTCACCCCTCCACTTT
few	-	TRBV28	TRBJ2-3	CASLQGSTDTQYF	TGTGCCAGCCTACAGGGTAGCACAGATACGCAGTATTTT
-	-	TRBV12-3/TRBV12-4	TRBJ2-7	CASSLLQGLYEQYF	TGTGCCAGCAGTTTACTGCAGGGGCTATACGAGCAGTACTTC
many	-	TRBV12-3/TRBV12-4	TRBJ2-7	CASTYAGEQYF	TGTGCCAGCACCTATGCGGGCGAGCAGTACTTC
-	-	TRBV7-3	TRBJ2-3	CASSPNTGTQYF	TGTGCCAGCAGCCCAAACACAGGTACGCAGTATTTT
few	-	TRBV20-1	TRBJ2-2	CSARDRGTTGELFF	TGCAGTGCTAGAGACAGAGGGACCACCGGGGAGCTGTTTTTT
many	TRBD2	TRBV11-1	TRBJ2-3	CASSPSGRITDTQYF	TGTGCCAGCAGCCCGAGCGGGAGGATCACAGATACGCAGTATTTT
many	-	TRBV3-1	TRBJ2-7	CASSYRGTAYEQYF	TGTGCCAGCAGCTACCGGGGGACAGCCTACGAGCAGTACTTC
many	TRBD1	TRBV7-9	TRBJ2-7	CASSVSQGALGQYF	TGTGCCAGCAGCGTCTCCCAGGGGGCGCTCGGGCAGTACTTC
-	-	TRBV29-1	TRBJ2-5	CGCLRDETQYF	TGCGGATGTCTCCGGGACGAGACCCAGTACTTC
-	TRBD2	TRBV27	TRBJ2-1	CASTYRTSGSRMVEDEQFF	TGTGCCAGCACATATAGGACTAGCGGGAGTCGAATGGTGGAGGATGAGCAGTTCTTC
-	TRBD2	TRBV2	TRBJ2-7	CASQGDSGRYEQYF	TGTGCCAGCCAAGGTGATAGCGGGAGGTACGAGCAGTACTTC
many	TRBD2	TRBV7-8	TRBJ2-3	CASSSRLAADTQYF	TGTGCCAGCAGCTCCAGACTAGCGGCAGATACGCAGTATTTT
-	-	TRBV4-2	TRBJ1-4	CASSPGSSGVLTNEKLFF	TGTGCCAGCAGCCCCGGTTCGAGTGGGGTATTGACTAATGAAAAACTGTTTTTT
many	-	TRBV27	TRBJ2-7	CASSFGDTAYEQYF	TGTGCCAGCAGTTTCGGGGATACCGCCTACGAGCAGTACTTC
-	-	TRBV7-8	TRBJ1-1	CARSLAGVDAFF	TGTGCCAGAAGCTTAGCAGGGGTTGACGCTTTCTTT
few	-	TRBV12-3/TRBV12-4	TRBJ1-5	CASSLVRGNQPQHF	TGTGCCAGCAGTTTAGTCCGGGGCAATCAGCCCCAGCATTTT
many	-	TRBV24-1	TRBJ2-7	CATSGPPGKAYEQYF	TGTGCCACCAGTGGTCCGCCCGGGAAGGCATACGAGCAGTACTTC
many	TRBD2	TRBV6-2/TRBV6-3	TRBJ2-2	CASSYSFGRANTGELFF	TGTGCCAGCAGTTACTCCTTCGGGAGGGCCAACACCGGGGAGCTGTTTTTT
many	-	TRBV20-1	TRBJ2-7	CSARDLASSYEQYF	TGCAGTGCTAGAGACTTAGCGAGCTCGTACGAGCAGTACTTC
-	-	TRBV30	TRBJ2-7	CAWSDRDYEQYF	TGTGCCTGGAGCGACCGGGACTACGAGCAGTACTTC
few	TRBD1	TRBV12-3/TRBV12-4	TRBJ1-4	CASSPPKGASEKLFF	TGTGCCAGCAGCCCCCCAAAGGGGGCGTCTGAAAAACTGTTTTTT
many	-	TRBV14	TRBJ2-1	CASSQEWYNEQFF	TGTGCCAGCAGCCAAGAGTGGTACAATGAGCAGTTCTTC
-	-	TRBV2	TRBJ1-3	CASRLAGGENTIYF	TGTGCCAGCAGATTAGCGGGAGGGGAAAACACCATATATTTT
-	-	TRBV30	TRBJ2-3	CAWSPLGGSTDTQYF	TGTGCCTGGAGTCCCCTAGGAGGTTCCACAGATACGCAGTATTTT
-	TRBD2	TRBV6-1	TRBJ2-1	CASSERGLARNEQFF	TGTGCCAGCAGTGAAAGAGGACTAGCCCGCAATGAGCAGTTCTTC
few	-	TRBV9	TRBJ1-2	CASSVARGAWGYTF	TGTGCCAGCAGCGTAGCGAGGGGCGCGTGGGGCTACACCTTC
many	-	TRBV5-1	TRBJ2-5	CASSLVQETQYF	TGTGCCAGCAGCTTAGTACAAGAGACCCAGTACTTC
few	-	TRBV3-1	TRBJ2-1	CASSHTWSEQFF	TGTGCCAGCAGCCACACCTGGAGTGAGCAGTTCTTC
many	TRBD2	TRBV7-3	TRBJ2-3	CASSSGLATDTQYF	TGTGCCAGCAGCTCGGGACTAGCGACAGATACGCAGTATTTT
few	-	TRBV12-3/TRBV12-4	TRBJ2-1	CASGEPRVGEQFF	TGTGCCAGCGGAGAGCCTAGGGTGGGTGAGCAGTTCTTC
few	-	TRBV29-1	TRBJ2-7	CSVRTASSYEQYF	TGCAGCGTTAGGACAGCGAGCTCCTACGAGCAGTACTTC
few	-	TRBV27	TRBJ2-7	CASSLSRYGRGYEQYF	TGTGCCAGCAGTTTATCGCGATACGGAAGGGGCTACGAGCAGTACTTC
many	-	TRBV12-3/TRBV12-4	TRBJ1-5	CASSLTPNQPQHF	TGTGCCAGCAGTCTAACCCCGAATCAGCCCCAGCATTTT
-	-	TRBV6-1	TRBJ2-2	CASSESVGGELFF	TGTGCCAGCAGTGAATCAGTCGGCGGGGAGCTGTTTTTT
-	TRBD2	TRBV7-9	TRBJ2-1	CASQREIPPYNEQFF	TGTGCCAGCCAGCGGGAGATCCCCCCCTACAATGAGCAGTTCTTC
-	-	TRBV12-5	TRBJ1-3	CASGLGIGRGSSGNTIYF	TGTGCTAGTGGTTTGGGGATTGGACGGGGGAGCTCTGGAAACACCATATATTTT
many	TRBD1	TRBV15	TRBJ1-1	CATSQGVADASEAFF	TGTGCCACCAGCCAGGGGGTGGCGGACGCCAGTGAAGCTTTCTTT
-	-	TRBV9	TRBJ1-5	CASSSTGVSNQPQHF	TGTGCCAGCAGCTCCACGGGAGTGAGCAATCAGCCCCAGCATTTT
few	-	TRBV11-3	TRBJ1-1	CASSLPAGYNTEAFF	TGTGCCAGCAGCTTACCCGCAGGCTATAACACTGAAGCTTTCTTT
-	TRBD2	TRBV29-1	TRBJ2-1	CSGLAGDGNEQFF	TGCAGCGGCCTAGCGGGAGACGGCAATGAGCAGTTCTTC
-	-	TRBV5-8	TRBJ2-7	CASSLSREYYEQYF	TGTGCCAGCAGCTTGTCGCGGGAATACTACGAGCAGTACTTC
-	-	TRBV7-9	TRBJ2-5	CASSPGQSLWETQYF	TGTGCCAGCAGTCCCGGACAGTCTCTCTGGGAGACCCAGTACTTC